Sequencing of this T cell receptor (beta chain) was carried out in a study of blood T cell repertoires in COVID-19. Germline V gives CDR1 LGHDT, CDR2 YNNKEL (reference sequence). Between the trimmed V and J ends, which lost 10 bases and 2 bases, there was a span of 13 bases. This CDR3 comprises 13 residues. TCRdb keeps only in-frame clones here, not all; method: immunoSEQ multiplex PCR. This table has 450,000 or so clones, roughly 89% appearing once. This clonotype was sampled from a man younger than 30 with COVID-19, enrolled during active disease. Sequences were obtained from peripheral blood. This chain connects TRBV3-1 (or the pseudogene TRBV3-2) to TRBJ2-3, with a tentative D call TRBD2 (5 bases). CDR3 loop: CATSADFTDTQYF. CDR3 DNA sequence: TGTGCCACTTCGGCGGACTTCACAGATACGCAGTATTTT.